One TCR beta chain is described in this entry. Its antigen remains unknown. The data derive from a study of cytomegalovirus exposure and HLA in healthy donors. Whole-study findings and limits: Later analysis showed most CMV-associated TCR beta chains appearing HLA-restricted. A later examination showed that TCR association rates differed by HLA locus, with DRB1 most and HLA-C fewest. Apart from CMV serostatus, no immune exposure information was available.

Researchers ran the PCR with 60 Vbeta and 13 Jbeta primers. Sequencing used immunoSEQ multiplex PCR; TCRdb keeps in-frame clones, though not all of them. The sample records roughly 160,000 clones, around 77% being singletons. CDR1 and CDR2 (germline): SGHTA, FQGNSA. With V trimmed by 4 bases and J by 4 bases, 5 bases remained unmatched. The CDR3 is 16 residues long. This TCR derives from a man aged 45-65 years in good health and CMV-seropositive. V usage is TRBV7-2 and J usage is TRBJ2-2, with TRBD2 matching 11 bases. The source material was PBMCs. The DNA of the CDR3 is TGTGCCAGCAGCTCCTCCGGGACTAGCGGCACCGGGGAGCTGTTTTTT. Encoded protein: CASSSSGTSGTGELFF.